The clone carrying this T cell receptor beta chain has a handful of counts. The data were produced by immunoSEQ multiplex PCR, yet TCRdb's version contains in-frame clones alone and is incomplete. The data contain a few hundred thousand clones, roughly 80% of them singletons. The sample is drawn from a study of blood T cell repertoires in COVID-19. V lost 6 bases and J lost 4; bases outside the gene matches: 8. Germline V CDR1 and CDR2: MNHEY, SVGAGI. This CDR3 comprises 15 residues. The chain employs TRBV6-5 and TRBJ2-7; TRBD1 aligns across 11 bases. This receptor was identified in a man between 45 and 60 years old who had recovered from COVID-19. Sequencing was performed on PBMCs or T cells enriched from blood (not recorded which). CDR3 sequence (DNA): TGTGCCAGCAGCTCGGGGACAGGGGGATTGTACGAGCAGTACTTC. Encoded protein: CASSSGTGGLYEQYF.